Listed here are 31 T cell receptor beta chains from one sample, sequenced in a study of shared clonotypes between healthy human individuals. Clones were read by immunoSEQ multiplex PCR, and TCRdb kept only the in-frame ones, dropping some. Of about 2.3 million clones listed, more than 85% are singletons. Sequencing used naive CD4+ T cells from PBMCs. Indicated subset: CD45RA+ positively selected. The origin of the receptors is a man aged 18 to 30 in good health. Some clones in this sample may be carry-over from other donors' samples.

The gene calls are TRBV5-1 and TRBJ1-5, with a weak D call TRBD1 (5 bases). Germline V CDR1 and CDR2: SGHRS, YFSETQ. The CDR3 contains 15 residues. With 2 bases removed from V and 3 bases from J, the gap between germline ends came to 12 bases. The CDR3 DNA reads as TGCGCCAGCAGCTTAGGGGTGGGGATCAATCAGCCCCAGCATTTT. Translation gives CASSLGVGINQPQHF.

This sequence joins TRBV18 and TRBJ1-1; D gene unclear. Germline V gives CDR1 KGHSH, CDR2 LQKENI. CDR3 size: 15 residues. V lost 6 bases and J lost 1, with 15 bases in between. Written as DNA, the CDR3 is TGTGCCAGCTCGCCCGGGAGGGTAGGGAACACTGAAGCTTTCTTT. This sequence encodes CASSPGRVGNTEAFF.

As for this clone: At one boundary the junction diverges from the germline segment, which might be a read error. J is TRBJ2-7 and V is TRBV6-5, with 9 bases that match TRBD1. CDR1 is MNHEY and CDR2 is SVGAGI in the germline V gene. This CDR3 has 16 residues. CDR3 sequence reads: CASSYTSGTGPYEQYF. The CDR3 coding sequence is TGTGCGAGCAGTTACACATCCGGGACAGGGCCCTACGAGCAGTACTTC.

This chain joins TRBV5-6 and TRBJ1-4; a weak D match, TRBD1 (6 bases). Trimming shortened V by 3 bases and J by 8 bases, and 17 bases separated the two germline ends. Germline-derived CDR1 and CDR2 are SGHDT and YYEEEE. The CDR3 extends over 15 amino acids. The CDR3 region is CASSSGQRMSEKLFF. The CDR3 DNA sequence: TGTGCCAGCAGCTCCGGACAGCGGATGTCCGAAAAACTGTTTTTT.

The chain uses TRBV5-1 and TRBJ2-7, with TRBD2 matching over 8 bases. CDR1 and CDR2 (germline): SGHRS, YFSETQ. Germline trimming cut 2 bases from V and 0 bases from J; bases unmatched to any gene: 7. CDR3 length equals 16 residues. The CDR3 reads CASSFVASGYSYEQYF. The DNA of the CDR3 is TGCGCCAGCAGCTTTGTAGCTAGCGGGTACTCCTACGAGCAGTACTTC.

The chain couples TRBV28 to TRBJ1-2; D remains ambiguous. Germline V gives CDR1 MDHEN, CDR2 SYDVKM. CDR3 length: 13 residues. V dropped 7 bases and J dropped 3 bases, with 12 bases sitting between them. CDR3 nucleotides: TGTGCCAGCACCTCAAGAGGCGACTATGGCTACACCTTC. It codes for CASTSRGDYGYTF.

The V call is TRBV9, the J call TRBJ2-1; no firm D call. V lost 4 bases, J lost 0 bases, and 17 bases lay in between. This CDR3 is 17 amino acids long. The germline gives CDR1 SGDLS, CDR2 YYNGEE. CDR3 nucleotide sequence: TGTGCCAGCAGCCCCAGTTGGATTAGCAACTCCTACAATGAGCAGTTCTTC. It yields the protein CASSPSWISNSYNEQFF.

This clone has only a few counts. The CDR3 DNA reads as TGTGCCAGCAGCCCCGGGCCCTATGGCTACACCTTC. Protein product: CASSPGPYGYTF. The chain couples TRBV12-1 to TRBJ1-2. TRBV12-1 is recorded as a pseudogene. CDR3 size: 12 residues.

The chain recombines TRBV7-6 with TRBJ1-5, with D tentatively TRBD1 (6 bases). V lost 5 bases, J lost 4 bases, and 12 bases lay in between. Germline CDR1 and CDR2: SGHVS and FNYEAQ. This CDR3 has 14 amino acids. CDR3 protein: CASSPWGQNQPQHF. The CDR3 DNA is TGTGCCAGCAGCCCCTGGGGGCAAAATCAGCCCCAGCATTTT.

The chain recombines TRBV28 with TRBJ1-2; D might be TRBD1 (5 bases). V lost 7 bases, J lost 9 bases, and 15 bases lay in between. Per the germline V gene, CDR1 is MDHEN and CDR2 is SYDVKM. The CDR3 consists of 12 residues. The CDR3 region has the DNA TGTGCCAGCATCCCGGGGAAGGGGAGCTACACCTTC. This codes for CASIPGKGSYTF.

The genes are TRBV4-3 and TRBJ1-2, with 7 bases matching TRBD1. Looked up from germline, CDR1 is LGHNA and CDR2 is YSLEER. V was clipped by 2 bases and J by 4 bases; unmatched bases: 7. The CDR3 runs to 15 residues. Written as DNA, the CDR3 is TGCGCCAGCAGCCAACTAACGGGACAGTCCTATGGCTACACCTTC. Protein sequence: CASSQLTGQSYGYTF.

The chain couples TRBV6-5 to TRBJ1-1; no clear D gene. Trimming removed 5 bases at V and 1 base at J, with 11 bases between. Germline CDR1 MNHEY, CDR2 SVGAGI. The CDR3 sequence is 14 residues long. CDR3 nucleotides: TGTGCCAGCAGTCGTAGTGCTGGGAACACTGAAGCTTTCTTT. Protein sequence: CASSRSAGNTEAFF.

V and J are TRBV7-3 and TRBJ2-7, with D perhaps matching TRBD1 or TRBD2 (5 bases each). Germline CDR1 reads SGHTA; CDR2 reads FQGTGA. This CDR3 has 13 amino acids. The V gene lost 5 bases and the J gene lost 3 bases, with 11 bases spanning the gap. This CDR3 reads CASSAGTNYEQYF. CDR3 coding DNA: TGTGCCAGCAGCGCCGGGACCAACTACGAGCAGTACTTC.

The rearrangement joins TRBV5-4 to TRBJ2-2; D is unresolved. This CDR3 has 13 residues. The germline V and J ends were trimmed by 6 bases and 1 base, with 7 bases remaining between them. Germline CDR1 SGHNT, CDR2 YYREEE (reference sequence). The DNA for the CDR3 is TGTGCCAGCATGAACGGGAACACCGGGGAGCTGTTTTTT. It is translated as CASMNGNTGELFF.

The chain combines TRBV2 with TRBJ2-2; the match to TRBD1 covers 8 bases. This CDR3 is built from 16 residues. Looked up from germline, CDR1 is SNHLY and CDR2 is FYNNEI. Trimming at V came to 6 bases and at J to 5 bases, leaving 11 bases not matched to a gene. The CDR3 here is CASRFRGRDATGELFF. In DNA, the CDR3 is TGTGCCAGCAGGTTCAGGGGGCGCGATGCTACCGGGGAGCTGTTTTTT.

This clone was recorded only once. Distinct nucleotide sequences in the sample also encode this CDR3. The chain has TRBV7-9 and TRBJ1-2; 11 bases fit TRBD1. The ends lost 5 bases at V and 7 bases at J; junction bases unmatched: 6. This CDR3 has 14 amino acids. Germline loops: CDR1 SEHNR, CDR2 FQNEAQ (reference sequence). CDR3 loop: CASSPGQGALGYTF. In DNA form, the CDR3 reads TGTGCCAGCAGCCCAGGACAGGGGGCGCTTGGCTACACCTTC.

The J gene is TRBJ1-2, the V gene TRBV5-3; D is ambiguous. TRBV5-3 falls under the ORF class, with uncertain function. This CDR3 has 12 residues. Trimming took off 6 bases at V and 4 bases at J, with 10 bases between the two ends. The CDR3 nucleotides are TGTGCCAGAATAGCCAACCGCTATGGCTACACCTTC. This encodes CARIANRYGYTF.

The chain has TRBV19 and TRBJ1-1, with D perhaps matching TRBD1 (6 bases). The CDR3 totals 13 residues. The V end lost 3 bases, the J end lost 8 bases, and 13 bases lay between the germline ends. Germline V gene lookup returns CDR1 LNHDA and CDR2 SQIVND (reference sequence). CDR3 sequence reads: CASSMDSVGEAFF. CDR3 sequence (DNA): TGTGCCAGTAGTATGGACAGTGTAGGGGAAGCTTTCTTT.

The chain has TRBV19 and TRBJ1-5; no clear D gene. The CDR3 runs 15 residues. Germline assignment: CDR1 LNHDA and CDR2 SQIVND (reference sequence). V was shortened by 2 bases and J by 6 bases, with 14 bases between the two germline ends. This chain's CDR3 is CASSIPPGGTQPQHF. CDR3 bases: TGTGCCAGTAGTATACCCCCTGGAGGTACTCAGCCCCAGCATTTT.

The chain links TRBV7-9 to TRBJ2-3; possible D gene TRBD2, 5 bases. V was pared by 3 bases and J by 7 bases, with 8 bases between. Germline V gene lookup returns CDR1 SEHNR and CDR2 FQNEAQ (reference sequence). The CDR3 has 12 amino acids. The CDR3 reads CASSFGMNTQYF. CDR3 sequence (DNA): TGTGCCAGCAGCTTCGGGATGAATACGCAGTATTTT.

The CDR3 region is CATSRVGTKTGAYEQYF. The DNA of the CDR3 is TGTGCCACCAGCAGAGTCGGGACGAAGACAGGAGCCTACGAGCAGTACTTC. The V gene is TRBV15, the J gene TRBJ2-7, with D tentatively TRBD1 (6 bases). Germline-derived CDR1 and CDR2 are LNHNV and YYDKDF (reference sequence). The CDR3 is 17 amino acids. The germline V and J ends were trimmed by 1 base and 2 bases, with 18 bases remaining between them.

The rearrangement uses TRBV30 and TRBJ2-5, with TRBD1 matching over 7 bases. After removal of 2 bases from V and 4 bases from J, the junction contained 4 bases not matched to a gene. The CDR3 extends over 13 amino acids. From germline, CDR1 is GTSNPN and CDR2 SVGIG (reference sequence). The CDR3 DNA reads TGTGCCTGGAGTCCAGGGACAGTAGAGACCCAGTACTTC. Its translation: CAWSPGTVETQYF.

The V and J genes are TRBV5-4 and TRBJ2-5, with D unclear. This CDR3 has 15 residues. Between the trimmed V and J ends, which lost 4 bases and 1 base, there was a span of 14 bases. Germline V CDR1 and CDR2: SGHNT, YYREEE (reference sequence). CDR3 amino acids: CASSPPPPAQETQYF. CDR3 DNA: TGTGCCAGCAGCCCACCTCCCCCGGCCCAAGAGACCCAGTACTTC.

The chain carries TRBV19 and TRBJ1-5; a weak D match, TRBD1 (5 bases). Germline V gives CDR1 LNHDA, CDR2 SQIVND (reference sequence). The CDR3 runs to 13 residues. V was pared by 10 bases and J by 11 bases, with 21 bases between. Written as DNA, the CDR3 is TGTGCCACCCGCCGGGACCGACGGGGGACCCAGCATTTT. Protein: CATRRDRRGTQHF.

The chain combines TRBV2 with TRBJ2-5; the D gene could be TRBD1 or TRBD2 (5 bases each). In germline, CDR1 is SNHLY, CDR2 FYNNEI. V was clipped by 3 bases and J by 5 bases, with 7 bases between them. The CDR3 is 12 amino acids. This CDR3 is CASSEGEETQYF. In DNA form, the CDR3 reads TGTGCCAGCAGTGAGGGGGAGGAGACCCAGTACTTC. The full variable domain, completed using reference TRBV2 and TRBJ2-5, is EPEVTQTPSHQVTQMGQEVILRCVPISNHLYFYWYRQILGQKVEFLVSFYNNEISEKSEIFDDQFSVERPDGSNFTLKIRSTKLEDSAMYFCASSEGEETQYFGPGTRLLVL.

This sequence joins TRBV28 and TRBJ1-1; no clear D gene. CDR1 MDHEN and CDR2 SYDVKM come from the germline V gene. The CDR3 runs 12 residues. V was trimmed by 4 bases and J by 6 bases, leaving 9 bases between them. The DNA of the CDR3 is TGTGCCAGCAGTTCGACGCACGCTGAAGCTTTCTTT. It specifies CASSSTHAEAFF.

The V gene is TRBV28, the J gene TRBJ2-7, with D perhaps matching TRBD1 (5 bases). Deletions cut 6 bases from V and 4 bases from J, with 10 bases between. Germline lookup yields CDR1 MDHEN and CDR2 SYDVKM. This CDR3 comprises 12 residues. The CDR3 here is CASRNRQYEQYF. In DNA form, the CDR3 reads TGTGCCAGCAGAAATAGACAGTACGAGCAGTACTTC.

The J gene is TRBJ2-7, the V gene TRBV9; a weak D match, TRBD2 (6 bases). V gave up 4 bases and J gave up 0 bases, with 14 bases separating them. The germline CDR1 and CDR2 sequences are SGDLS and YYNGEE. This CDR3 comprises 15 residues. The CDR3 here is CASSRGILSSYEQYF. CDR3 DNA sequence: TGTGCCAGCAGCCGGGGGATATTAAGCTCCTACGAGCAGTACTTC.

Written as DNA, the CDR3 is TGTGCCAGCACCCTGGGGTATGGCTACACCTTC. Encoded protein: CASTLGYGYTF. This sequence joins TRBV5-8 and TRBJ1-2; D is unclear. The CDR3 length is 11 residues. Germline values: CDR1 SGHTS, CDR2 YDEGEE. V shed 6 bases and J shed 5 bases, with 8 bases lying between them.

This sequence joins TRBV15 and TRBJ2-7; no clear D. CDR1 is LNHNV, CDR2 YYDKDF, per germline (reference sequence). V gave up 1 base and J gave up 3 bases, with 10 bases separating them. The CDR3 spans 14 residues. CDR3 DNA: TGTGCCACCAGCAGAGTGGGTCCGTACTACGAGCAGTACTTC. It encodes CATSRVGPYYEQYF.

This chain uses TRBV5-1 with TRBJ2-7; 7 positions match TRBD1. V lost 4 bases to trimming and J lost 2 bases; unmatched junction nucleotides: 6. The CDR3 spans 14 residues. Germline CDR1 and CDR2: SGHRS and YFSETQ. DNA for the CDR3: TGCGCCAGCAGCGCCGACAGGGCCCCCTACGAGCAGTACTTC. Protein: CASSADRAPYEQYF.